This note documents a single T cell receptor beta chain sequence. CD8 cells regarded as naive lacked CD45RO, were positively chosen for CCR7, and omitted terminally differentiated effector memory CD45RA+ cells. Trimming removed 3 bases at V and 7 bases at J, with 14 bases between. Germline V gene data show CDR1 as SGDLS and CDR2 as YYNGEE. The CDR3 totals 14 residues. The authors split each subset's genomic DNA evenly across several immunoSEQ plates. Clones were sequenced by immunoSEQ multiplex PCR, and TCRdb holds only the in-frame ones, with some missing. Among roughly 2.1 million clones, approximately 94% were seen once, and the ten largest hold over 1.5%. This sample stems from a study of shared clonotypes between healthy human individuals.

The sequence derives from a man in his late teens or twenties in good health. Some clones in this sample may be carry-over from other donors' samples. Sequenced material: naive CD8+ T cells from PBMCs. The rearrangement joins TRBV9 to TRBJ2-1; unclear D gene. The CDR3 sequence is CASSEDPDRNEQFF. The CDR3 DNA is TGTGCCAGCAGCGAAGACCCGGATCGTAATGAGCAGTTCTTC.